Listed below are T cell receptor beta chains from one sample, sequenced in a study of blood T cells in healthy people across ages. TCRdb reprocessed the 5' RACE reads with MiXCR, giving one entry per CDR3 protein. The sample carries about 1 million distinct CDR3 sequences, over 35% recorded once. Specimen: blood. These receptors originate from a woman aged 60-70 years in good health. CDR3s include the opening cysteine and the closing phenylalanine or tryptophan. Fields, in order: clone size, CDR3 length, V gene, J gene, CDR3 protein. The listing skips clone size in some rows; elsewhere it reads once, few, many or a size class.

>-|11|TRBV20-1|-
CSASPSNEQYF
>-|16|TRBV5-1|TRBJ2-1
CASSLGDRAPYNEQFF
>-|14|TRBV4-2|TRBJ2-1
CASSQGPRDNEQFF
>-|15|TRBV5-1|TRBJ2-1
CASSSPMALAYEQFF
>few|13|TRBV15|TRBJ2-1
CATSTGRYNEQFF
>many|17|TRBV11-1|TRBJ1-2
CASSPGQADQANYGYTF
>-|15|TRBV27|-
CASSTPRQGASEQYF
>-|13|TRBV10-2|TRBJ2-1
CASSGTSRNEQFF
>-|14|TRBV12-3/TRBV12-4|TRBJ2-5
CASSIPGQLKTQYF
>many|13|TRBV18|TRBJ2-7
CASSPASAVEQYF
>-|16|TRBV20-1|TRBJ2-7
CSARDLAGGRSYEQYF
>-|13|TRBV14|TRBJ1-2
CASSPVRMDGYTF
>-|14|TRBV27|TRBJ1-5
CASTPTGFDQPQHF
>-|12|TRBV6-5|TRBJ2-5
CATRALRETQYF